The present entry profiles one T cell receptor beta chain with its context. The antigen is not known. This sample is part of a study of cytomegalovirus exposure and HLA in healthy donors. Study-wide background: There were 350 to 400 genotyped donors. Of these, roughly 80% fell in the genetic ancestry cluster associated with self-reported Caucasian donors.

Study-level results: It is likely that the observed cluster of highly shared sequence variants was a sequencing artifact.

Researchers ran the PCR with 60 Vbeta and 13 Jbeta primers. Generated by immunoSEQ multiplex PCR, the TCRdb table keeps only in-frame clones and is missing some. This sample has 170,000 or so clones, with about 80% found just once. The CDR3 has 15 amino acids. J gave up 1 base and V 3 bases, and 4 bases lay outside the gene matches. CDR1 is MGHRA and CDR2 is YSYEKL in the germline V gene. This TCR derives from a boy aged 5 to 17 in good health and CMV-seronegative. V gene TRBV4-1 combines with J gene TRBJ1-1; 8 nucleotides align to TRBD1. Sequences were obtained from PBMCs. CDR3 sequence reads: CASSHPRGQNTEAFF. The DNA of the CDR3 is TGCGCCAGCAGCCACCCCAGGGGGCAGAACACTGAAGCTTTCTTT.